This T cell receptor (beta chain) stems from a study of tumor-infiltrating lymphocytes in glioblastoma multiforme. General study findings and limits: The T cells in this sample were not sorted into functional subsets. Only one glioblastoma patient had TCR and mutation analysis. Clone frequencies may be distorted by unequal TCR transcripts per cell.

Three nested ARM-PCR rounds with V-beta and C-beta primers built TCRB libraries. TCRB-specific cDNA synthesis used around 550 ng of total RNA. TCRdb reanalysed the multiplex PCR reads using MiXCR and keeps one entry per CDR3 protein. The profile shows over 8,000 distinct CDR3 sequences, about 76% of them singletons. About this clonotype itself: Antigen specificity is unknown.

Per germline, CDR1 MGHRA and CDR2 YSYEKL. This CDR3 has 15 residues. The V end lost 0 bases, the J end lost 5 bases, and 13 bases lay between the germline ends. V usage is TRBV4-1 and J usage is TRBJ1-2, with no clear D. This receptor was taken from a male donor with glioblastoma. The sequenced material came from brain tumor tissue. CDR3 nucleotides: TGCGCCAGCAGCCAAGATCGGGTGGTACTTTATGGCTACACCTTC. It yields the protein CASSQDRVVLYGYTF.